This passage covers 6 T cell receptor beta chains from one sample sequenced in a study of T cell repertoires in cytomegalovirus infection. These receptors lack a known antigen. TCRdb ran MiXCR on the reads and lists one entry per CDR3 protein. Here the sample spans fewer than 1,000,000 distinct CDR3 sequences, around 30% being singletons. The material sequenced was cultured CD8+ T cells from PBMCs, taken from culture after CMV antigen stimulation. The receptors derive from a human donor in good health (CMV status not recorded). Some clones in this sample may be carry-over from other donors' samples.

This clonotype showed up many times. The J gene is TRBJ2-5, the V gene TRBV7-9, with 15 bases identical to TRBD2. CDR1 SEHNR and CDR2 FQNEAQ come from the germline V gene (reference sequence). The CDR3 runs to 20 residues. V dropped 5 bases and J dropped 5; count of bases not matched to a gene: 18. Here the CDR3 DNA reads TGTGCCAGCAGCGGCTTCCCGGGACTAGCGGGGGGCTCCTTCTGGGAGACCCAGTACTTC. Its protein product is CASSGFPGLAGGSFWETQYF. Combining the CDR3 with reference TRBV7-9 and TRBJ2-5 gives the whole variable domain DTGVSQNPRHKITKRGQNVTFRCDPISEHNRLYWYRQTLGQGPEFLTYFQNEAQLEKSRLLSDRFSAERPKGSFSTLEIQRTEQGDSAMYLCASSGFPGLAGGSFWETQYFGPGTRLLVL.

The chain carries TRBV29-1 and TRBJ2-3, with 9 bases lining up with TRBD2. The V segment lost 1 base and the J segment 1 base; nucleotides outside the gene matches: 3. Germline V lookup: CDR1 SQVTM, CDR2 ANQGSEA. The CDR3 loop spans 15 amino acids. The CDR3 DNA is TGCAGCGTTGAAGGGGGGACTAGCCGCACAGATACGCAGTATTTT. Encoded protein: CSVEGGTSRTDTQYF.

The rearrangement links TRBV7-9 to TRBJ1-2, with 9 bases aligning to TRBD1. J gave up 4 bases and V 1 base, and 4 bases lay outside the gene matches. Germline V gene lookup returns CDR1 SEHNR and CDR2 FQNEAQ (reference sequence). CDR3 size: 15 residues. CDR3 nucleotides: TGTGCCAGCAGCTTAGTCGACAGGGGGACCTATGGCTACACCTTC. It yields the protein CASSLVDRGTYGYTF.

The CDR3 DNA is TGTGCCAGCAGTTTCGGGGGACTATGGGATACGCAGTATTTT. It specifies CASSFGGLWDTQYF. The chain uses TRBV28 and TRBJ2-3, with 7 nucleotides matching TRBD2. Germline assignment: CDR1 MDHEN and CDR2 SYDVKM. This CDR3 spans 14 amino acids. V shed 3 bases, J shed 6 bases, and the junction held 6 bases outside the gene matches.

This clonotype has ten or more counts. CDR3 sequence: CASSLDPGPGDSYEQYF. As DNA, the CDR3 is TGTGCCAGCAGCTTAGATCCCGGGCCGGGGGACTCCTACGAGCAGTACTTC. This sequence joins TRBV7-6 and TRBJ2-7; D possibly corresponds to TRBD2 (6 bases). The germline V and J ends were trimmed by 1 base and 0 bases, with 16 bases remaining between them. The germline V gene encodes CDR1 SGHVS and CDR2 FNYEAQ. There are 17 residues in the CDR3.

This chain links TRBV2 with TRBJ1-2; possibly TRBD1 for D (5 bases). This CDR3 is 15 amino acids long. Germline CDR1 is SNHLY and CDR2 is FYNNEI. The germline V and J ends were trimmed by 4 bases and 0 bases, with 12 bases remaining between them. The CDR3 nucleotides are TGTGCCAGCAGTGTTGGGGGATTAGCTAACTATGGCTACACCTTC. Translation gives CASSVGGLANYGYTF.